This record concerns one TCR beta chain sequence. The length of the CDR3 is 17 residues. Germline CDR1 reads DFQATT; CDR2 reads SNEGSKA (reference sequence). TCRdb reanalyzed the 5' RACE reads and collapses them to one entry per CDR3 protein, without DNA. This table holds 150,000 to 200,000 distinct CDR3 sequences. These data come from a study of monozygotic twins with inflammatory bowel disease. The sequence derives from a human donor with ulcerative colitis or Crohn's disease, or a healthy co-twin of an affected twin (not recorded which). The chain links TRBV20-1 to TRBJ2-3; the TRBD2 assignment by TCRdb is unverifiable without DNA. The specimen sequenced was blood. CDR3 residues: CSAPTGGAVLSTDTQYF.